This TCR beta chain comes out of a study of metastatic and nonmetastatic thyroid tumors. Study-level information: Repertoire data that came from the blood and tumor or nodule tissue of malignant and benign thyroid patients were compared.

Notes on the study in general: According to reports, the diversity of TCR beta was significantly higher in malignant thyroid tumors than in benign nodules, and this held in both blood and tumor samples.

Study processing details: The authors used CDR3 differences across clinicopathological groups to build a distant-metastasis classifier for papillary thyroid cancer. TCRdb ran MiXCR on the PCR reads. The V and J calls here are based on TCRdb, not the publication. The table records 70,000 or so clones, more than 13% of them present only once. There are 14 residues in the CDR3. CDR1 is PRHDT and CDR2 is FYEKMQ in the germline V gene (reference sequence). The trim removed 5 bases at V and 5 bases at J, leaving 3 bases unmatched. This clone was recorded at least ten times. Antigen specificity is unknown. Every patient was untreated before thyroid surgery.

This TCR derives from a male donor with papillary thyroid cancer or a benign thyroid nodule (not recorded which). Some clones in this sample may be carry-over from other donors' samples. Input material: blood. V usage is TRBV13 and J usage is TRBJ2-3, with TRBD2 identical over 11 bases. Here the CDR3 DNA reads TGTGCCAGCAGCGATAGCGGGAGGGGAGATACGCAGTATTTT. As protein: CASSDSGRGDTQYF.